In this sample, the clone carrying this T cell receptor (beta chain) turned up many times. TCRdb reanalysed the 5' RACE reads using MiXCR and keeps one entry per CDR3 protein. The sample records tens of thousands of distinct CDR3 sequences, around 5.2% being singletons. This sample was included in a study of T cells after yellow fever vaccination. Study-wide findings and caveats: Though it reached lower strength, the secondary response hit its peak faster, day 5 versus 15.

V dropped 0 bases and J dropped 6; count of bases not matched to a gene: 0. The CDR3 totals 14 residues. Germline lookup yields CDR1 MNHEY and CDR2 SVGEGT. Sequenced here: PBMCs, either bulk or a sorted T-cell subset (CD4+, CD8+, memory, or dextramer-sorted; not recorded which), sampled more than 40 days after the first yellow fever vaccination. This chain uses TRBV6-2 or TRBV6-3 with TRBJ2-1; TRBD1 matches 9 bases. The receptor was derived from a man between 18 and 35 years old who received the YFV17D yellow fever vaccine. The CDR3 DNA follows: TGTGCCAGCAGTTACTCGACAGGGGGCAATGAGCAGTTCTTC. This gives the protein CASSYSTGGNEQFF.